This T cell receptor (beta chain) was identified during a study of shared clonotypes between healthy human individuals. Profiled with immunoSEQ multiplex PCR; TCRdb holds only in-frame clones, not every one. The sample includes hundreds of thousands of clones, 70% to 80% of them seen just once. This CDR3 contains 14 residues. CDR1 is SNHLY and CDR2 is FYNNEI in the germline V gene. V lost 7 bases, J lost 4 bases, and 6 bases stayed unmatched. Sequencing was performed on PBMCs. This sequence was found in a woman in her thirties or forties in good health. Some clones in this sample may be carry-over from other donors' samples. The chain employs TRBV2 and TRBJ2-7; TRBD2 matches at 11 bases. CDR3 nucleotides: TGTGCCAGCAAGACTAGCGGGATTCTGTACGAGCAGTACTTC. Translating gives CASKTSGILYEQYF.